This passage covers 9 T cell receptor beta chains from one sample sequenced in a study of T cell clonality in common variable immunodeficiency. Assay used: immunoSEQ multiplex PCR; TCRdb lists only in-frame clones, some missing. The data show 45,000 to 65,000 clones, with none appearing a single time. The sample was peripheral blood mononuclear cells. The receptors stem from a person between 18 and 75 years old in good health.

This clone was observed at least ten times. The read finishes 3 residues shy of the CDR3 end, and the germline J gene is used to complete it. V and J are TRBV30 and TRBJ1-6; TRBD1 agrees at 11 bases. Per germline, CDR1 GTSNPN and CDR2 SVGIG (reference sequence). V was pared by 0 bases and J by 11 bases, with 12 bases of the junction left unmatched. The CDR3 contains 17 residues. CDR3 protein: CAWSVRGTGGPDTPLHF. The DNA read from the CDR3 is TGTGCCTGGAGTGTACGAGGGACAGGGGGTCCTGATACACCC.

This clone was seen at least ten times. The read is 3 residues too short to cover the CDR3 end, so that end is filled in from the germline J gene. The chain joins TRBV2 to TRBJ2-7; D is uncertain. V was pared by 2 bases and J by 5 bases, with 7 bases between. Germline CDR1 is SNHLY and CDR2 is FYNNEI. This CDR3 contains 12 residues. The covered CDR3 bases are TGTGCCAGCAGTGAAAATCTCCACGAG. It yields the protein CASSENLHE. Given in full, the CDR3 is CASSENLHEQYF.

This clone was found many times. The read ends 3 residues before the CDR3 terminus; that terminus is restored from the germline J gene. The V gene is TRBV19, the J gene TRBJ2-7; possibly TRBD1 for D (5 bases). This CDR3 is built from 13 residues. From germline, CDR1 is LNHDA and CDR2 SQIVND (reference sequence). V lost 5 bases and J lost 1, with 9 bases in between. CDR3 DNA, as far as it was read: TGTGCCAGTAGTCGACAGCCTTCCTACGAG. Residues: CASSRQPSYE. The entire CDR3 is CASSRQPSYEQYF.

This clone has a count of ten or more. The read is 3 residues too short to cover the CDR3 end, so that end is filled in from the germline J gene. V is TRBV30 and J is TRBJ2-1, with 8 bases matching TRBD1. Germline CDR1 GTSNPN, CDR2 SVGIG (reference sequence). The CDR3 is made up of 16 amino acids. The J segment lost 1 base and the V segment lost 3 bases, leaving 8 bases of the junction unmatched. The CDR3: CAWRYGQGRSYNEQFF. The CDR3 DNA, read in part, is TGTGCCTGGAGGTACGGACAGGGAAGATCCTACAATGAG.

This clone was counted ten times or more. The CDR3 extends 3 residues past the end of the read, so its final part is completed from the germline J gene. The V call is TRBV18, the J call TRBJ1-4; TRBD1 is a possible D gene (5 bases). The CDR3 length is 16 residues. Germline assignment: CDR1 KGHSH and CDR2 LQKENI. Trimming left V 1 base short and J 0 bases short, with 9 bases between. The CDR3: CASSPLDSATNEKLFF. CDR3 DNA, as far as it was read: TGTGCCAGCTCACCACTCGACAGTGCAACTAATGAAAAA.

This clone was detected many times. The read ends 3 residues before the CDR3 terminus; that terminus is restored from the germline J gene. The rearrangement uses TRBV5-1 and TRBJ2-3; 7 nucleotides align to TRBD2. The CDR3 runs to 16 residues. Germline V gene sequence: CDR1 SGHRS, CDR2 YFSETQ. With V trimmed by 3 bases and J by 3 bases, 10 bases remained unmatched. The sequenced CDR3 bases are TGCGCCAGCAGCTCCTGGTCGGGAGGCGGGACAGATACG. It codes for CASSSWSGGGTDT. The full-length CDR3 reads as CASSSWSGGGTDTQYF.

The table lists this clone with many counts. The CDR3 end lies 3 residues beyond the end of the read and is filled in from the germline J gene. The gene calls are TRBV20-1 and TRBJ1-2; D gene unclear. The CDR3 spans 12 residues. CDR1 DFQATT and CDR2 SNEGSKA come from the germline V gene (reference sequence). The CDR3 sequence: CSASRRAKGYTF. The part of the CDR3 DNA that was read is TGCAGTGCTAGTCGGAGGGCCAAGGGC.

This clone was counted many times. CDR3 amino acids: CASSLLDRVGSGANVLTF. The CDR3 bases that were read are TGCGCCAGCAGCTTATTGGACAGGGTGGGGTCTGGGGCCAACGTC. The chain uses TRBV5-1 and TRBJ2-6, with 8 nucleotides matching TRBD1. The read ends 3 residues before the CDR3 terminus; that terminus is restored from the germline J gene. Germline trimming cut 2 bases from V and 1 base from J; bases unmatched to any gene: 8. Germline V CDR1 and CDR2: SGHRS, YFSETQ. The CDR3 contains 18 residues.

This clone was seen many times. Read data end 3 residues before the CDR3 end; the end is taken from the germline J gene. The chain carries TRBV5-1 and TRBJ2-3, with 8 nucleotides matching TRBD2. J gave up 4 bases and V 5 bases, and 6 bases lay outside the gene matches. CDR1 SGHRS and CDR2 YFSETQ come from the germline V gene. CDR3 length: 14 amino acids. The sequenced CDR3 bases are TGCGCCAGCAGTTCGCGGGAGGCGGCAGATACG. Translation gives CASSSREAADT. The whole CDR3 region reads CASSSREAADTQYF.